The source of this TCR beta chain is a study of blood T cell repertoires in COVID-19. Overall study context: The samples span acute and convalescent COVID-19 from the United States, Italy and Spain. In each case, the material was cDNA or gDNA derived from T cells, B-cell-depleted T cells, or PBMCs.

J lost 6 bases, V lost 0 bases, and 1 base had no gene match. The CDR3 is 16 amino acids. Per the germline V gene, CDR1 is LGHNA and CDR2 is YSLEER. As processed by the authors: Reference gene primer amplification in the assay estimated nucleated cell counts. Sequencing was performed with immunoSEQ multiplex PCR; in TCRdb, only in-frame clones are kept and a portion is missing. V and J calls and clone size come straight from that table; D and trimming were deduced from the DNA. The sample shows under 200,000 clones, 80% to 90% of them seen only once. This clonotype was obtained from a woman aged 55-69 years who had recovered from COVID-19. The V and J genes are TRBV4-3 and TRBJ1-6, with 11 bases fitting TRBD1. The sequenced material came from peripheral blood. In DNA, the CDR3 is TGCGCCAGCAGCCAAGATGGGACAGGGGGTAATTCACCCCTCCACTTT. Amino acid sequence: CASSQDGTGGNSPLHF.